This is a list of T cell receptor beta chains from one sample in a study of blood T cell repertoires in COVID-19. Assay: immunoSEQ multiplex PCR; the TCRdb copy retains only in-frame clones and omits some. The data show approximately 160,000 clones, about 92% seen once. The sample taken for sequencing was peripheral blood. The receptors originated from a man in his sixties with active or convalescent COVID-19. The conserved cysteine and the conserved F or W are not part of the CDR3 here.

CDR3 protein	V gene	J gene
ASSITGGADTGELF	TRBV5-1	TRBJ2-2
ASSLTETYEQY	TRBV18	TRBJ2-7
ASSTDRGSNQPQH	TRBV19	TRBJ1-5
ASSYSRDRGGTEAF	TRBV6-2/TRBV6-3	TRBJ1-1
ASSLGTGGSGNTIY	TRBV7-9	TRBJ1-3
ASSLSGQVLGEQY	TRBV27	TRBJ2-7
ASSPYGPGSPEAF	TRBV19	TRBJ1-1
ASSLSRDRDAQETQY	TRBV7-9	TRBJ2-5
AISATTGTNEKLF	TRBV10-3	TRBJ1-4
ASSQNLQGAVGYT	TRBV3-1/TRBV3-2	TRBJ1-2
SASDNNQPQH	TRBV20-1	TRBJ1-5
AISVAQHGEKLF	TRBV10-3	TRBJ1-4
ASSPRENTYNEQF	TRBV9	TRBJ2-1
ASEVAGNTIY	TRBV2	TRBJ1-3
ATSDRQGSPYNEQF	TRBV24-1	TRBJ2-1
ASSQDVLGGPGGKPQH	TRBV3-1/TRBV3-2	TRBJ1-5
ASSAAGTGDYPLH	TRBV9	TRBJ1-6
AIGNTGGTGNTIY	TRBV10-3	TRBJ1-3
ASSIRKTSTDTQY	TRBV19	TRBJ2-3
SVTGQLHGYT	TRBV29-1	TRBJ1-2
AIRVGQGTEAF	TRBV10-3	TRBJ1-1
ASSYWAGINYGYT	TRBV6-5	TRBJ1-2
ASSPGRLNYEQY	TRBV18	TRBJ2-7
ASSPQPGRGGTGELF	TRBV7-2	TRBJ2-2
AISESGGRSEQF	TRBV10-3	TRBJ2-1
ASSFRGGNQPQH	TRBV19	TRBJ1-5
ASSFRGNTEAF	TRBV11-2	TRBJ1-1
ASSLDGGDRLNTEAF	TRBV27	TRBJ1-1
ASSIGLGYQPQH	TRBV19	TRBJ1-5
SVGQARGYGYT	TRBV29-1	TRBJ1-2
ASSNDLNSPLH	TRBV9	TRBJ1-6
ASSSGQGAGGYT	TRBV6-5	TRBJ1-2
ASSPGQGGNGGYT	TRBV6-6	TRBJ1-2
ASSASSGNTIY	TRBV9	TRBJ1-3
ASRSTQALGFEAF	TRBV6-5	TRBJ1-1
ASSQWGEMTTNEKLF	TRBV3-1/TRBV3-2	TRBJ1-4
ASRDTGLVRYEQF	TRBV25-1	TRBJ2-1
ASSYRGQGNTEAF	TRBV6-5	TRBJ1-1
ASSSRTDYNEQF	TRBV3-1/TRBV3-2	TRBJ2-1
AISLSSGGFYEQY	TRBV10-3	TRBJ2-7
ASSRTRTGKGYEQY	TRBV2	TRBJ2-7
ASQGNTEAF	TRBV6-5	TRBJ1-1
ASSKTGVVGTDTQY	TRBV19	TRBJ2-3
ASSQDYSSYEQY	TRBV3-1/TRBV3-2	TRBJ2-7
ASSVGQPSTDTQY	TRBV9	TRBJ2-3
ASAGRDGGKTGNTIY	TRBV7-9	TRBJ1-3
VRSLAQVHGNTIY	TRBV7-5	TRBJ1-3
ASTAVYYSNQPQH	TRBV19	TRBJ1-5